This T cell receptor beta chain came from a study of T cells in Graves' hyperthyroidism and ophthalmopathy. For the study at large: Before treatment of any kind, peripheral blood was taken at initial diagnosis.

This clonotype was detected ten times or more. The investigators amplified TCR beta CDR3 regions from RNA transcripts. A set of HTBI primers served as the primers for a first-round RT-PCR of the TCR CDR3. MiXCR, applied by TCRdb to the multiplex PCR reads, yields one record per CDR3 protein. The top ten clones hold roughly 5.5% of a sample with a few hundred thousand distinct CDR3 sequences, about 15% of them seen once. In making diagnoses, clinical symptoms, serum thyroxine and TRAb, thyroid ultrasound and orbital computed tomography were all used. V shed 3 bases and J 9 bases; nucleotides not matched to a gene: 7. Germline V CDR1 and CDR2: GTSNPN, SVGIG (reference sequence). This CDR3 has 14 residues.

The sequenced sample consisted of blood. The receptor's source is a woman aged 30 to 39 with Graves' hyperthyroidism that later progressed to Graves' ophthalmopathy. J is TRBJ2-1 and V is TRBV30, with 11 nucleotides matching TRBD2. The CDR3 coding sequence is TGTGCCTGGAGGATGACTAGCGGGACTTTTGAGCAGTTCTTC. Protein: CAWRMTSGTFEQFF.